This T cell receptor beta chain was profiled in a study of cytomegalovirus exposure and HLA in healthy donors. Assay: immunoSEQ multiplex PCR; the TCRdb copy retains only in-frame clones and omits some. The data hold 80,000 or so clones, with 90% to 95% observed a single time. The study, taken as a whole, reports: Some public TCRs appeared in many individuals, while most sequences were rare. The TCR clusters that emerged in the first cohort tended, a later analysis found, to co-occur in the 120 validation repertoires.

The donors were part of the approximately 120-subject validation cohort, which stood apart from the roughly 700-subject first cohort. As concerns this clone: Its matching antigen is unknown.

Trimming took 0 bases from V and 9 from J, leaving 21 bases between them. The germline CDR1 and CDR2 sequences are SGHDN and FVKESK. The CDR3 loop spans 16 amino acids. This chain connects TRBV14 to TRBJ2-7; TRBD1 might be the D (5 bases). What was sequenced was PBMCs. This receptor was identified in a woman under 30 in good health and CMV-seronegative. The CDR3 region has the DNA TGTGCCAGCAGCCAAGAGGGCAGGGCCCGCCGTGTTGGGCAGTACTTC. It specifies CASSQEGRARRVGQYF.